This TCR beta chain was obtained from a study of blood T cell repertoires in COVID-19. Study summary: Both acute and convalescent COVID-19 samples were obtained from the United States, Italy and Spain. Sample material is recorded as cDNA or gDNA derived from T cells, B-cell-depleted T cells, or PBMCs.

Repertoires were generated with immunoSEQ multiplex PCR, while TCRdb's copy carries only in-frame clones and drops some. The top ten clones hold around 32% of a sample with 72,000 or so clones, more than 70% of them seen once. Germline lookup yields CDR1 MDHEN and CDR2 SYDVKM. This CDR3 spans 15 amino acids. V was trimmed by 3 bases and J by 1 base, leaving 10 bases between them. Sequenced material: peripheral blood. This sequence was found in an elderly woman with active or convalescent COVID-19. This chain links TRBV28 with TRBJ1-3; D ambiguous. CDR3 DNA sequence: TGTGCCAGCAGTTTGATTAGCCCGTCTGGAAACACCATATATTTT. Translated: CASSLISPSGNTIYF.